This TCR beta chain came from a study of blood T cell repertoires in COVID-19. Trimming took 4 bases from V and 1 from J; bases not matched to a gene: 13. The CDR3 runs to 18 residues. In germline, CDR1 is SGHTA, CDR2 FQGNSA. The data were produced by immunoSEQ multiplex PCR, yet TCRdb's version contains in-frame clones alone and is incomplete. Among under 150,000 clones listed, about 89% were seen once. Material: peripheral blood. This TCR was sampled from a man in his forties or fifties with active or convalescent COVID-19. V is TRBV7-2 and J is TRBJ1-1; 9 bases are a match to TRBD1. CDR3 in amino acids: CASSSRVGQGRSNTEAFF. Written as DNA, the CDR3 is TGTGCCAGCAGCTCTAGGGTCGGACAGGGGAGATCGAACACTGAAGCTTTCTTT.